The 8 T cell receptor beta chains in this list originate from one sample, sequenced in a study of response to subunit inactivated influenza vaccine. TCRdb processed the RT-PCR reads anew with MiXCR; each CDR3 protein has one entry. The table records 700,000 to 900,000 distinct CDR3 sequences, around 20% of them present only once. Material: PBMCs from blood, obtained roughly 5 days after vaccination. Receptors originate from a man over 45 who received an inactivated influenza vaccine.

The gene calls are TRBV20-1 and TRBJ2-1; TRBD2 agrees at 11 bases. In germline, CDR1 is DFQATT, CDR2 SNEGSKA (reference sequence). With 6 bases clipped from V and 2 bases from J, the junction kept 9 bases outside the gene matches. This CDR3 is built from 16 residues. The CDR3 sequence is CSASGTSGLPYNEQFF. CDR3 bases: TGCAGTGCCTCCGGGACTAGCGGCTTACCCTACAATGAGCAGTTCTTC.

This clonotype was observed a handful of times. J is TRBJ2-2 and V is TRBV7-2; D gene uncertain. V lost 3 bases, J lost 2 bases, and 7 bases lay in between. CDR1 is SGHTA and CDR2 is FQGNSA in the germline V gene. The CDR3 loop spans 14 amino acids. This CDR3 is CASSFGFNTGELFF. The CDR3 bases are TGTGCCAGCAGCTTCGGCTTCAACACCGGGGAGCTGTTTTTT.

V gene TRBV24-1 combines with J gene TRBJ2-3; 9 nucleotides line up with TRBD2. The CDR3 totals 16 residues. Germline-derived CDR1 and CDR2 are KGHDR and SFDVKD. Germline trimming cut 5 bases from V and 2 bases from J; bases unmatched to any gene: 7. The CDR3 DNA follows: TGTGCCACCAGTGGTATCAGCGGGGGGAACACAGATACGCAGTATTTT. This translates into CATSGISGGNTDTQYF.

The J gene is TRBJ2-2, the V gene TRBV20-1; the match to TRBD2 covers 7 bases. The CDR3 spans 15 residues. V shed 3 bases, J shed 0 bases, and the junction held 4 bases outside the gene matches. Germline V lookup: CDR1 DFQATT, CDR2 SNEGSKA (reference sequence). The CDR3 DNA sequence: TGCAGTGCTAGCGGACTAGGTTCGAACACCGGGGAGCTGTTTTTT. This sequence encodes CSASGLGSNTGELFF.

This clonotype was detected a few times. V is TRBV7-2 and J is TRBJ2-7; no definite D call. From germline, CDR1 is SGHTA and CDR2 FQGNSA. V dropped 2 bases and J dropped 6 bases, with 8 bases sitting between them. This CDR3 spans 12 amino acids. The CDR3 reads CASSLSPREQYF. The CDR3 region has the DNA TGTGCCAGCAGCTTATCTCCTCGCGAGCAGTACTTC. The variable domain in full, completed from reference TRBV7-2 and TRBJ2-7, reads GAGVSQSPSNKVTEKGKDVELRCDPISGHTALYWYRQSLGQGLEFLIYFQGNSAPDKSGLPSDRFSAERTGGSVSTLTIQRTQQEDSAVYLCASSLSPREQYFGPGTRLTVT.

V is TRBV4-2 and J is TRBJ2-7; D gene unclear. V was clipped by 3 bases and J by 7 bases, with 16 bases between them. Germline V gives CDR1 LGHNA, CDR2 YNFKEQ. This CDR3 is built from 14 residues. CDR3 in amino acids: CASSQDNSKFEQYF. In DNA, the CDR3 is TGTGCCAGCAGCCAGGATAACAGCAAGTTTGAGCAGTACTTC.

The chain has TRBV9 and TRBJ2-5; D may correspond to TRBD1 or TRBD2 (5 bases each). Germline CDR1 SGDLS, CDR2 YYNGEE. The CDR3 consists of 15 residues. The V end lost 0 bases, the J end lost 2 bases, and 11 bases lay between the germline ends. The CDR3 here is CASSVASWGQETQYF. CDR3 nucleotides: TGTGCCAGCAGCGTAGCGAGCTGGGGGCAAGAGACCCAGTACTTC.

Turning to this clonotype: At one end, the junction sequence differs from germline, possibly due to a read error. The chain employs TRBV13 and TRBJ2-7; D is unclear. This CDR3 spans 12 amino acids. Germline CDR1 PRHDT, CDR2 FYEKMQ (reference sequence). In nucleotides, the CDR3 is TGTGCCAGCAACTTAGGTTTCGGCGAGCAGTACTTC. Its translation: CASNLGFGEQYF.